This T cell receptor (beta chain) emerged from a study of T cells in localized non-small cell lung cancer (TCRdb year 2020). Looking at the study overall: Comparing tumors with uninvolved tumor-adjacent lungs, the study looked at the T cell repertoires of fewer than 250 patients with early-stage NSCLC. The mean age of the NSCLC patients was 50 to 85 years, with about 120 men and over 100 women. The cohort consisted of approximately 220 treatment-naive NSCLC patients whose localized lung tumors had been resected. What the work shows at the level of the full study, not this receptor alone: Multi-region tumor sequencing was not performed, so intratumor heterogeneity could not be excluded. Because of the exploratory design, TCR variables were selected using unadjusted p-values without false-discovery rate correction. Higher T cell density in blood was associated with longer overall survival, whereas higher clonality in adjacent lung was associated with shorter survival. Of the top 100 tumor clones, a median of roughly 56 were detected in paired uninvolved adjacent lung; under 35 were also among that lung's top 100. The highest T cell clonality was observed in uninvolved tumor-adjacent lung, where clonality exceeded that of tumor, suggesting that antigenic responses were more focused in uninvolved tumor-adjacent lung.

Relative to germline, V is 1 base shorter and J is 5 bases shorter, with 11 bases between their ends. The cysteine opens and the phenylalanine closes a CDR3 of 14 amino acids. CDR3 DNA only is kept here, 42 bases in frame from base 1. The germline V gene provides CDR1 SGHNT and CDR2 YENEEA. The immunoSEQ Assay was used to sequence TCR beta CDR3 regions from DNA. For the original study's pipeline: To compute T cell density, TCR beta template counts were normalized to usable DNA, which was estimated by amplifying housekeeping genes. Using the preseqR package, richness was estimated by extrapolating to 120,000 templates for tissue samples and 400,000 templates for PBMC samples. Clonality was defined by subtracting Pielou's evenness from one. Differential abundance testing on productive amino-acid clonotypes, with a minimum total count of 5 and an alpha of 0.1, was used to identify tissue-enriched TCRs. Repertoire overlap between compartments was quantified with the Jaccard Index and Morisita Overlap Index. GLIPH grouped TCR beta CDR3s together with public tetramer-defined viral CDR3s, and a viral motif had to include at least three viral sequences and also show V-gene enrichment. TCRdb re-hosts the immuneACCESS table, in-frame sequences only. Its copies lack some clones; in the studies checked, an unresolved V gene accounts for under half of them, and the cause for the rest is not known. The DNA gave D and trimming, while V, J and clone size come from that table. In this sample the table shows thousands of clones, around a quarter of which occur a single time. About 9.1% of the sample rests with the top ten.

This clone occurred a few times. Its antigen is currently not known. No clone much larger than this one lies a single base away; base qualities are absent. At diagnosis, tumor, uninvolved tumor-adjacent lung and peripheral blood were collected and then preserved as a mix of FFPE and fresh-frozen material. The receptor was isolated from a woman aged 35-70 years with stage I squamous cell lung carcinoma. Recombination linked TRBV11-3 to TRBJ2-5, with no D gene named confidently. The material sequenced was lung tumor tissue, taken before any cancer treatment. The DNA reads TGTGCCAGCAGCTTAGGTCATTTCCGGGAGACCCAGTACTTC. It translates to CASSLGHFRETQYF.